The clone carrying this T cell receptor beta chain showed up just a few times. V lost 6 bases, J lost 6 bases, and 17 bases lay in between. Per the germline V gene, CDR1 is KGHSH and CDR2 is LQKENI. This CDR3 spans 15 amino acids. Each CDR3 protein gets one entry after TCRdb re-called the RT-PCR reads with MiXCR. Of hundreds of thousands of distinct CDR3 sequences listed, 16% are singletons. These data come from a study of patients and donors after allogeneic stem cell transplantation. The TCR was taken from a human donor who was either an allogeneic HSCT recipient or a stem cell or donor lymphocyte infusion donor (not recorded which). It is not recorded whose cells these are; they may come from a transplant donor. This chain links TRBV18 with TRBJ2-2; D might be TRBD1 or TRBD2, each matching 5 bases. Sequenced material: blood, either unsorted or a sorted T cell fraction (not recorded which). This CDR3 reads CASSQMGPSPGELFF. CDR3 in DNA: TGTGCCAGCTCCCAGATGGGACCCAGCCCCGGGGAGCTGTTTTTT.